This record concerns one T cell receptor (beta chain) sequence. The target antigen is unknown. V was clipped by 4 bases and J by 5 bases; unmatched bases: 8. The CDR3 contains 15 residues. Per germline, CDR1 SGHTA and CDR2 FQGNSA. The data were taken from a study of T cells in Graves' hyperthyroidism and ophthalmopathy. Study-wide results and caveats: In blood, most of the thyroid clonotypes expanded above 0.001 were also present.

Researchers amplified the TCR beta CDR3 regions from RNA transcripts. A first-round RT-PCR of the TCR CDR3 used the HTBI primer set. TCRdb independently ran MiXCR on the multiplex PCR reads; one entry per CDR3 protein. The sample records about 260,000 distinct CDR3 sequences, around 17% being singletons. Patients with uncontrolled infections, other autoimmune diseases, pregnancy or lactation were excluded. The V call is TRBV7-2, the J call TRBJ2-1; TRBD2 matches 7 bases. This clonotype originated in a young woman with Graves' ophthalmopathy. Input material: blood. The chain's CDR3 is CASSWGGGSNNEQFF. The CDR3 DNA reads as TGTGCCAGCAGCTGGGGGGGGGGGAGCAACAATGAGCAGTTCTTC.